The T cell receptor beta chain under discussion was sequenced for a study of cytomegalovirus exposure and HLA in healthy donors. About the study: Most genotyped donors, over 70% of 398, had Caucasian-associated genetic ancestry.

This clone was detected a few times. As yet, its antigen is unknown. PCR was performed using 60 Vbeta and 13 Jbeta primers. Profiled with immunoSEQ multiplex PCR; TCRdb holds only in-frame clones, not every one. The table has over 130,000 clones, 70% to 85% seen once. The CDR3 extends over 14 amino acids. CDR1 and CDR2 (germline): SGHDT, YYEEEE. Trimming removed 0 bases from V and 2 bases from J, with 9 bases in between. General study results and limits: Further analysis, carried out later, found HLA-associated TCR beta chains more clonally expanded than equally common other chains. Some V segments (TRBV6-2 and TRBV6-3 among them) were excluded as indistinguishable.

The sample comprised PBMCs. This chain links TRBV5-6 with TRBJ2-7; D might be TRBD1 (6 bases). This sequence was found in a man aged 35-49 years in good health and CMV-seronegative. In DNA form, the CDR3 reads TGTGCCAGCAGCTTGGAGGACAGAACCTACGAGCAGTACTTC. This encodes CASSLEDRTYEQYF.